This TCR beta chain was documented in a study of beta chain features in type 1 diabetes. General observations from the study: Researchers could not determine here whether HLA type influences TCRB rearrangement. Cells expressing TCR highly could be over-represented by cDNA sequencing. TCRB CDR3s were moderately but significantly shorter in Type 1 diabetes patients in all four CD4+ subsets.

What was sequenced were expressed TCRB transcripts, since all of the isolated RNA had been reverse transcribed. The method was immunoSEQ multiplex PCR; TCRdb's version includes in-frame clones alone and lacks a portion of them. The sample contains about 300,000 clones, about 13% of which appear only once. With respect to this clone: What it binds is not known.

Germline V lookup: CDR1 SGDLS, CDR2 YYNGEE. The CDR3 covers 13 residues. The germline V and J ends were trimmed by 4 bases and 6 bases, with 13 bases remaining between them. The chain uses TRBV9 and TRBJ1-1; D is perhaps TRBD1 (6 bases). Material for sequencing was naive CD4+ T cells from blood. This receptor was taken from a woman aged 18-29 years with type 1 diabetes. The CDR3 nucleotides read TGTGCCAGCAGCACCCGACAGGATTCTGAAGCTTTCTTT. Translation gives CASSTRQDSEAFF.